One and the same sample provided the 23 T cell receptor beta chains below, sequenced in a study of blood T cell repertoires in COVID-19. Data came from immunoSEQ multiplex PCR; TCRdb stores just in-frame clones and leaves some out. The data contain about 260,000 clones, roughly four fifths of them seen just once; the ten biggest clones take up 1.9%. The sequencing sample was made of peripheral blood. Source of these receptors: a woman at least 80 years old with acute or convalescent COVID-19.

J is TRBJ2-7 and V is TRBV5-1; 10 nucleotides agree with TRBD1. This CDR3 has 15 amino acids. The germline CDR1 and CDR2 sequences are SGHRS and YFSETQ. The V segment lost 4 bases and the J segment 0 bases; nucleotides outside the gene matches: 4. CDR3 protein: CASSGRDRGSYEQYF. In DNA, the CDR3 is TGCGCCAGCAGCGGTCGGGACAGGGGCTCCTACGAGCAGTACTTC.

The chain has TRBV18 and TRBJ1-5; 7 nucleotides align to TRBD1. The CDR3 extends over 15 amino acids. V was clipped by 3 bases and J by 4 bases; unmatched bases: 6. Germline CDR1 is KGHSH and CDR2 is LQKENI. Here the CDR3 reads CASSPGQIVNQPQHF. The DNA for the CDR3 is TGTGCCAGCTCACCGGGACAGATCGTGAATCAGCCCCAGCATTTT.

This chain joins TRBV28 and TRBJ1-5, with 9 bases aligning to TRBD1. J lost 4 bases, V lost 5 bases, and 6 bases had no gene match. The CDR3 has 15 residues. Germline V gives CDR1 MDHEN, CDR2 SYDVKM. This chain's CDR3 is CASSDTGGANQPQHF. CDR3 coding DNA: TGTGCCAGCAGTGATACAGGGGGCGCGAATCAGCCCCAGCATTTT.

This clone was counted a few times. The chain combines TRBV11-2 with TRBJ2-7; possible D gene TRBD2, 5 bases. CDR1 SGHAT and CDR2 FQNNGV come from the germline V gene. Trimming took 7 bases from V and 0 from J, leaving 13 bases between them. This CDR3 is built from 14 residues. CDR3 region: CASTPIASSYEQYF. The CDR3 DNA reads TGTGCCAGCACCCCGATAGCGAGCTCCTACGAGCAGTACTTC.

This chain uses TRBV19 with TRBJ2-3, with 8 bases lining up with TRBD1. Germline CDR1 reads LNHDA; CDR2 reads SQIVND (reference sequence). Trimming took 4 bases from V and 5 from J; bases not matched to a gene: 8. CDR3 length: 15 amino acids. CDR3 bases: TGTGCCAGTAGTACCAGGACAGGGTTCGGAGATACGCAGTATTTT. Translation: CASSTRTGFGDTQYF.

The V and J genes are TRBV18 and TRBJ1-1; 7 bases fit TRBD1. CDR1 is KGHSH, CDR2 LQKENI, per germline. CDR3 length: 15 residues. V trimming: 5 bases; J trimming: 3 bases; junction bases outside the gene matches: 9. The CDR3 nucleotides are TGTGCCAGCTCAGGATACAGGGGTTCGGACACTGAAGCTTTCTTT. It translates to CASSGYRGSDTEAFF.

CDR3 coding DNA: TGTGCCAGCTCACCACCGAACGGTTACGAGCAGTACTTC. Amino acids: CASSPPNGYEQYF. The rearrangement links TRBV18 to TRBJ2-7; D gene uncertain. With 0 bases removed from V and 4 bases from J, the gap between germline ends came to 7 bases. The CDR3 runs to 13 residues. Germline assignment: CDR1 KGHSH and CDR2 LQKENI.

The chain is built from TRBV6-5 and TRBJ1-2, with 9 bases that match TRBD1. CDR1 and CDR2 (germline): MNHEY, SVGAGI. Trimming at V came to 6 bases and at J to 4 bases, leaving 9 bases not matched to a gene. The CDR3 has 15 amino acids. The CDR3 DNA reads as TGTGCCAGCAGCCGCGAGACAGGGGGTTCCTATGGCTACACCTTC. This gives the protein CASSRETGGSYGYTF.

J is TRBJ2-2 and V is TRBV18; 7 positions agree with TRBD1. The CDR3 runs to 15 residues. In germline, CDR1 is KGHSH, CDR2 LQKENI. V shed 2 bases, J shed 7 bases, and the junction held 7 bases outside the gene matches. In DNA form, the CDR3 reads TGTGCCAGCTCACCATCGGCCAGGGGGAACGGGGAGCTGTTTTTT. Translated: CASSPSARGNGELFF.

Written as DNA, the CDR3 is TGTGCCAGCAGTTACGGCAGGTTGAACACTGAAGCTTTCTTT. This sequence encodes CASSYGRLNTEAFF. V gene TRBV6-2 or TRBV6-3 combines with J gene TRBJ1-1; D is uncertain. The CDR3 spans 14 residues. V lost 2 bases and J 0 bases, leaving 7 bases between the germline ends. In germline, CDR1 is MNHEY, CDR2 SVGEGT.

The chain uses TRBV12-2 and TRBJ2-4; the table calls TRBD2, which could not be checked here. TRBV12-2 is listed as a pseudogene. The CDR3 spans 19 residues. As DNA, the CDR3 is TGTGCAAGTCGCTTAGCGATGCTAGCCCCAGTTATATACAAAAACATTCAGTACTTC. Its translation is CASRLAMLAPVIYKNIQYF.

The chain links TRBV11-2 to TRBJ2-7; D perhaps matches TRBD2 (7 bases). The CDR3 covers 16 residues. From germline, CDR1 is SGHAT and CDR2 FQNNGV. V was clipped by 5 bases and J by 4 bases, with 21 bases between them. Here the CDR3 reads CASSGPGGRLVYEQYF. In DNA form, the CDR3 reads TGTGCCAGCAGCGGGCCCGGGGGGCGCCTAGTTTACGAGCAGTACTTC.

V usage is TRBV4-3 and J usage is TRBJ2-1; 8 bases match TRBD2. After removal of 3 bases from V and 2 bases from J, the junction contained 6 bases not matched to a gene. The CDR3 spans 16 residues. Germline CDR1 LGHNA, CDR2 YSLEER. CDR3 nucleotides: TGCGCCAGCAGCCAGCAGGCGGGGGGCCCCTACAATGAGCAGTTCTTC. It encodes CASSQQAGGPYNEQFF.

The genes are TRBV4-3 and TRBJ1-2; no firm D call. The V gene lost 0 bases and the J gene lost 3 bases, with 8 bases spanning the gap. Germline values: CDR1 LGHNA, CDR2 YSLEER. The CDR3 has 14 amino acids. This CDR3 is CASSQDPSDYGYTF. In nucleotides, the CDR3 is TGCGCCAGCAGCCAAGATCCCTCGGACTATGGCTACACCTTC.

The chain combines TRBV20-1 with TRBJ2-7, with D maybe TRBD2 (5 bases). Deletions cut 5 bases from V and 9 bases from J, with 14 bases between. The CDR3 has 11 amino acids. Per the germline V gene, CDR1 is DFQATT and CDR2 is SNEGSKA (reference sequence). The CDR3 is CSASPGIGQYF. The CDR3 DNA is TGCAGTGCTTCTCCGGGAATAGGGCAGTACTTC.

In DNA form, the CDR3 reads TGTGCCACCGGAGGAGACAGGGGCGGCGAGCAGTACTTC. Translated: CATGGDRGGEQYF. The J gene is TRBJ2-7, the V gene TRBV10-3; 8 positions match TRBD1. Germline loops: CDR1 ENHRY, CDR2 SYGVKD. V trimming: 10 bases; J trimming: 6 bases; junction bases outside the gene matches: 11. This CDR3 is built from 13 residues.

This clone was recorded a few times. V usage is TRBV7-2 and J usage is TRBJ2-2; a weak D match, TRBD1 (6 bases). This CDR3 region has 16 residues. Trimming cost V 2 bases and J 0 bases, with 10 bases left between them. CDR1 is SGHTA, CDR2 FQGNSA, per germline. The CDR3 nucleotides read TGTGCCAGCAGCTTACAGGGGATCCCGAACACCGGGGAGCTGTTTTTT. Its translation: CASSLQGIPNTGELFF.

The chain is built from TRBV3-1 (or the pseudogene TRBV3-2) and TRBJ2-5; 11 bases match TRBD2. V lost 2 bases and J lost 2; bases outside the gene matches: 1. The CDR3 is 15 residues long. CDR1 is LGHDT and CDR2 is YNNKEL in the germline V gene (reference sequence). The CDR3 bases are TGTGCCAGCAGCCAACTAGCGGGGGGACAAGAGACCCAGTACTTC. The encoded protein is CASSQLAGGQETQYF.

The V gene is TRBV5-8, the J gene TRBJ1-1; TRBD1 matches 8 bases. This CDR3 spans 14 amino acids. Germline-derived CDR1 and CDR2 are SGHTS and YDEGEE. V shed 4 bases, J shed 5 bases, and the junction held 7 bases outside the gene matches. The CDR3 loop reads CASSTRTGWTEAFF. The CDR3 DNA reads as TGTGCCAGCAGCACGAGGACAGGGTGGACTGAAGCTTTCTTT.

This chain joins TRBV7-2 and TRBJ1-5; D is uncertain. This CDR3 is built from 14 residues. Germline CDR1 and CDR2: SGHTA and FQGNSA. Trimming took off 5 bases at V and 0 bases at J, with 8 bases between the two ends. The CDR3 nucleotides are TGTGCCAGCAGCGTCGGAGGTAGCAATCAGCCCCAGCATTTT. It is translated as CASSVGGSNQPQHF.

This sequence joins TRBV7-2 and TRBJ1-1; maybe TRBD1 (6 bases). This CDR3 spans 15 amino acids. V was pared by 1 base and J by 6 bases, with 15 bases between. Per germline, CDR1 SGHTA and CDR2 FQGNSA. CDR3 DNA: TGTGCCAGCAGCTTAGGGGGAACAGGGATTTCTGAAGCTTTCTTT. Amino acid sequence: CASSLGGTGISEAFF.

The chain combines TRBV18 with TRBJ1-6, with a tentative D call TRBD1 (5 bases). The CDR3 totals 14 residues. Germline V lookup: CDR1 KGHSH, CDR2 LQKENI. Trimming stripped 6 bases from V and 10 bases from J, with 16 bases between. The CDR3 sequence: CASSPATGESPLHF. The CDR3 bases are TGTGCCAGCTCCCCGGCGACGGGGGAATCACCCCTCCACTTT.

A few counts support this clone. The chain couples TRBV29-1 to TRBJ2-3; TRBD1 agrees at 11 bases. The CDR3 is 20 amino acids. Looked up from germline, CDR1 is SQVTM and CDR2 is ANQGSEA. After removal of 4 bases from V and 3 bases from J, the junction contained 21 bases not matched to a gene. CDR3 residues: CSVGWGQGVTRLNRTDTQYF. As DNA, the CDR3 is TGCAGCGTTGGCTGGGGACAGGGGGTGACACGATTAAATCGGACAGATACGCAGTATTTT.